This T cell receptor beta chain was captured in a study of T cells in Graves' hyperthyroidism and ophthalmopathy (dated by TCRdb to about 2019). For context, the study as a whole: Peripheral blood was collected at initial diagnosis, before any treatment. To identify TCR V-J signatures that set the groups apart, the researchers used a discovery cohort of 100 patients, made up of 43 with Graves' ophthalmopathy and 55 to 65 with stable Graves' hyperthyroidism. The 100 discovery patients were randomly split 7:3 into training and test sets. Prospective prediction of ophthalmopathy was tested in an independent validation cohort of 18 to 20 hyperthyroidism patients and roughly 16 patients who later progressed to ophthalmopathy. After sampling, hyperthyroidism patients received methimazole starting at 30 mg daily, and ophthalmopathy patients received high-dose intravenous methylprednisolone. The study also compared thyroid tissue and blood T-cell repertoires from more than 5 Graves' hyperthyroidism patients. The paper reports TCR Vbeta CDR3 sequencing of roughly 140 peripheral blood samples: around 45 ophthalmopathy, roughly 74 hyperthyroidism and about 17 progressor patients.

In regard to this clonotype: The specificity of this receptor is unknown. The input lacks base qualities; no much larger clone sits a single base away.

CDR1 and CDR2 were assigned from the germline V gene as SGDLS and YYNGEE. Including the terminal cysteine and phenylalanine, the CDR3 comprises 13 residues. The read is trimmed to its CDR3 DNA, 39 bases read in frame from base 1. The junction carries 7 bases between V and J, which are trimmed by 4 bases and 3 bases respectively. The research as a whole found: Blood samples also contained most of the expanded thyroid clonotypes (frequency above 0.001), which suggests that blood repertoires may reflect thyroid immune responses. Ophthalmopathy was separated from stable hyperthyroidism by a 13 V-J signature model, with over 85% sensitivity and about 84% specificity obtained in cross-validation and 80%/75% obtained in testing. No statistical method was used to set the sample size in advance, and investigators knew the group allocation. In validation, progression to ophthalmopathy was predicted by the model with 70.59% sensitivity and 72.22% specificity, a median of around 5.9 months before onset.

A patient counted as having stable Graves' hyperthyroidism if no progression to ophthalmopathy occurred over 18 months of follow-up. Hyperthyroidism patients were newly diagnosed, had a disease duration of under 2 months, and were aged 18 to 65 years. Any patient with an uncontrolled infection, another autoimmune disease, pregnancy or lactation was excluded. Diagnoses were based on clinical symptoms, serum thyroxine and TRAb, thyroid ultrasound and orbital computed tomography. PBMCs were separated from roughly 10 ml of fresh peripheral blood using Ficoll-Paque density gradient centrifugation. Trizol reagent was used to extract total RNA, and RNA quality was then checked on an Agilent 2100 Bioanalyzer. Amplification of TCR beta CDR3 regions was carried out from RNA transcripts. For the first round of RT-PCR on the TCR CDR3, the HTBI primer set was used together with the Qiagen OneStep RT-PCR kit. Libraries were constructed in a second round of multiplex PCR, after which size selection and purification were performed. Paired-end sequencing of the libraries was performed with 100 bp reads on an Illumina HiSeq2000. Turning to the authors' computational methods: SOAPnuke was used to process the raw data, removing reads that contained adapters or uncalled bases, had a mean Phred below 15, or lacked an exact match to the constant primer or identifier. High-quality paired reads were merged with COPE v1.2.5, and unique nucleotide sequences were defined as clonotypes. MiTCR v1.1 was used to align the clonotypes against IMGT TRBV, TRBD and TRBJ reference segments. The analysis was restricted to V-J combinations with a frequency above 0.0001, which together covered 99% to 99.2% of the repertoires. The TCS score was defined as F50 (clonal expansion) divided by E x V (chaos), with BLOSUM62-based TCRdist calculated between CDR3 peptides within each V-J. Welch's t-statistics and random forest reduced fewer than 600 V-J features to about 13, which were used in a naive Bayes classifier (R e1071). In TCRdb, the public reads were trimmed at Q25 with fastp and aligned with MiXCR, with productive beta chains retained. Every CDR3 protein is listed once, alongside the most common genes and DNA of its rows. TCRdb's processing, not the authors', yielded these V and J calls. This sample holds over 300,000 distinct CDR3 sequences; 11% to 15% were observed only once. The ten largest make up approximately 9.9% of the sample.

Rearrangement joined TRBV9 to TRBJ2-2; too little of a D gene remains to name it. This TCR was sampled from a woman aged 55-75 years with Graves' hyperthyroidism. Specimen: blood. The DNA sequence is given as TGTGCCAGCAGCAGGAAAGACACCGGGGAGCTGTTTTTT. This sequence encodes CASSRKDTGELFF.